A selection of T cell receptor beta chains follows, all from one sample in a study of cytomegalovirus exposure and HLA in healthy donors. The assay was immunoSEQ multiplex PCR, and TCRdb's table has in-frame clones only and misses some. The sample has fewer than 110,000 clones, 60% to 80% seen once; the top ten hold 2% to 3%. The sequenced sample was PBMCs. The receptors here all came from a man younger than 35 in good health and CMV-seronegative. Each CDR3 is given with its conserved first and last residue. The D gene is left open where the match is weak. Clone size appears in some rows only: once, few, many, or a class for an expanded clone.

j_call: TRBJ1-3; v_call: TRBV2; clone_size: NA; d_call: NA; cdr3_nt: TGTGCCAGCAGAGCAGGAAACACCATATATTTT; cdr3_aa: CASRAGNTIYF
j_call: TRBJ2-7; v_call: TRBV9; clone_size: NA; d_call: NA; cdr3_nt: TGTGCCAGCAGCGTAAGGGAAGGGGCGGCCTACGAGCAGTACTTC; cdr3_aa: CASSVREGAAYEQYF
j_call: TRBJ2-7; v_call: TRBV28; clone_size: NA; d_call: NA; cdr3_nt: TGTGCCAGCAGTTTATTCCGGGAGCGTGGGTACGAGCAGTACTTC; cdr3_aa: CASSLFRERGYEQYF
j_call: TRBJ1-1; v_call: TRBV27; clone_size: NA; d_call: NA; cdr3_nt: TGTGCCAGCAGTTTAAGGGACACTATGGCCACTGAAGCTTTCTTT; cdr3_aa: CASSLRDTMATEAFF
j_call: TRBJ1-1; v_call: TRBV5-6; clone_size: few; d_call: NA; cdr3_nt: TGTGCCAGCAGCTTGATAAACACTGAAGCTTTCTTT; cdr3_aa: CASSLINTEAFF
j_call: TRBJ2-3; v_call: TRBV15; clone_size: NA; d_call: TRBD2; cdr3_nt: TGTGCCACCAAAAGCGGGGGCACAGATACGCAGTATTTT; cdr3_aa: CATKSGGTDTQYF
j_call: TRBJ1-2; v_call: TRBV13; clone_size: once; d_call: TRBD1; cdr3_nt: TGTGCCAGCAGCGGGGGACAGGGCTACTATGGCTACACCTTC; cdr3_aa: CASSGGQGYYGYTF
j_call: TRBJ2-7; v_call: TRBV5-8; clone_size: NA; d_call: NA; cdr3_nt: TGTGCCAGCAGCCCCCGCAGGCCCGAGCAGTACTTC; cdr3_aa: CASSPRRPEQYF
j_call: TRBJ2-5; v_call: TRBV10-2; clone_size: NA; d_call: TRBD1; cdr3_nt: TGCGCCAGCAGTTGGACAGGTCCAACGGAGACCCAGTACTTC; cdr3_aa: CASSWTGPTETQYF
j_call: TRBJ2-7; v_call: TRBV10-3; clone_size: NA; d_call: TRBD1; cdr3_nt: TGTGCCATCAGTGAGTCAGGGGACAGCTACGAGCAGTACTTC; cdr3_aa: CAISESGDSYEQYF
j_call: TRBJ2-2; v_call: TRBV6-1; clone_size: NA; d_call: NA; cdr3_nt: TGTGCCAGCAGTGAATCGGAGACAGCCGCCGGGGAGCTGTTTTTT; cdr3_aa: CASSESETAAGELFF